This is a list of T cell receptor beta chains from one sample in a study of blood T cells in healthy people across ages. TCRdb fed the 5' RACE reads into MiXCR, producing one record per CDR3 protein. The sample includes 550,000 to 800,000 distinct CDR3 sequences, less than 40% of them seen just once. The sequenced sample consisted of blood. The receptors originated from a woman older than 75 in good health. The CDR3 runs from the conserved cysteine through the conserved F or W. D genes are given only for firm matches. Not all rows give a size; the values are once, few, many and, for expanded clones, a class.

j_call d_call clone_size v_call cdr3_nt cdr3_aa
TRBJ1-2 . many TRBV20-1 TGCAGTGCTAGAGATCATTACAGGGACGGCTACACCTTC CSARDHYRDGYTF
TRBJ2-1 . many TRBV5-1 TGCGCCAGCAGCTTGGCTTATCGGACGAATGAGCAGTTCTTC CASSLAYRTNEQFF
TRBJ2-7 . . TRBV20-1 TGCAGTGCTTCGACAGGTATCTACGAGCAGTACTTC CSASTGIYEQYF
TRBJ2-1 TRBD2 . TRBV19 TGTGCCAGTAGCCTTAGCGGGGGGCGAGGCAATGAGCAGTTCTTC CASSLSGGRGNEQFF
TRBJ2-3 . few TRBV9 TGTGCCAGCAGCCCTGCAAACGATCCTCGGACGCAGTATTTT CASSPANDPRTQYF
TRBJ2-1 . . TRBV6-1 TGTGCCAGCAGTGAATTGGGCCGGGGCCAGGAGACCCAGTTCTTC CASSELGRGQETQFF
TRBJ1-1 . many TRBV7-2 TGTGCCAGCAGCCCCGCGAGAAGGGGAACCACTGAAGCTTTCTTT CASSPARRGTTEAFF
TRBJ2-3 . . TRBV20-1 TGCAGTGCTGGAGATAGGGCGACTAGCACAGATACGCAGTATTTT CSAGDRATSTDTQYF
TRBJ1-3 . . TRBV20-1 TGCAGTGCTAGATTTTCAGGGACCTCTGGAAACACCATATATTTT CSARFSGTSGNTIYF
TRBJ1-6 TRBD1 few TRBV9 TGTGCCAGCAGGGTGGGACAGGGGGAGAATTCACCCCTCCACTTT CASRVGQGENSPLHF
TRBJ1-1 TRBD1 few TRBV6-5 TGTGCCAGCAGTTACAACATTGGGGACAGGGAAGCTTTCTTT CASSYNIGDREAFF
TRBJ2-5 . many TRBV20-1 TGCAGTGCTAGACCTAGCTTGGGGGCCCAGTACTTC CSARPSLGAQYF
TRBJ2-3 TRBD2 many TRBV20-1 TGCAGTGCTAACTTAGCGGGGGGGTCCGATACGCAGTATTTT CSANLAGGSDTQYF
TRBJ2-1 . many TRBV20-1 TGCAGTGCTAGATATCAGTCTAACGCTGAGCAGTTCTTC CSARYQSNAEQFF
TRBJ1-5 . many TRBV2 TGTGCCAGCAGTGAAGTGGGAATCGGGAATCAGCCCCAGCATTTT CASSEVGIGNQPQHF
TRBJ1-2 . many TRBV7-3 TGTGCCAGCAGCTTCCTGTCAACGGGCAAGGGCTACACCTTC CASSFLSTGKGYTF
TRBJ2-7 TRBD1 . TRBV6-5 TGTGCCGGTAGTCGGACAGGGGGCCCATACGAGCAGTACTTC CAGSRTGGPYEQYF
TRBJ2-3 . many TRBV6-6 TGTGCCAGCAGCCAGGGGGGGGCAATGGCAGATACGCAGTATTTT CASSQGGAMADTQYF
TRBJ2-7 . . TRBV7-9 TGTGCCAGCAGCCCTCGAGAACCCTACGAGCAGTACTTC CASSPREPYEQYF
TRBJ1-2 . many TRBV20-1 TGCAGTGCCAGGACGGGGGCGGTCTATGGCTACACCTTC CSARTGAVYGYTF
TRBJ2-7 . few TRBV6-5 TGTGCCAGCAGTTTCGACCGATACAATGAGCAGTACTTC CASSFDRYNEQYF
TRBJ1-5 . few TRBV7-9 TGTGCCAGCAGCTTATCTGCAGGGGCGACGAATCAGCCCCAGCATTTT CASSLSAGATNQPQHF
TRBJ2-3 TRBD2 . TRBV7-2 TGTGCCAGCAGCTTACAGCGGGGGGGAGATACGCAGTATTTT CASSLQRGGDTQYF
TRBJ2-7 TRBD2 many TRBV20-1 TGCAGTGCAGGTCACGGGGGGAGCGAGCAGTACTTC CSAGHGGSEQYF
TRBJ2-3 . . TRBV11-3 TGTGCCAGCAGCCCGAACGTCGGTGGGGTTGGCGGCACAGATACGCAGTATTTT CASSPNVGGVGGTDTQYF
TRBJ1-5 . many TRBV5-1 TGCGCCAGCAGCTTCAATCAGCCCCAGCATTTT CASSFNQPQHF
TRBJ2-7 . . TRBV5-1 TGCGCCAGCAGCCCAGGGGGGTCGGCCTACAATGAGCAGTACTTC CASSPGGSAYNEQYF
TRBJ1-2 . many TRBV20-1 TGCAGTGCCCAAGGGGCCTTACAGAATAACTATGGCTACACCTTC CSAQGALQNNYGYTF
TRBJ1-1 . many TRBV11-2 TGTGCCAGCAGCCCCGACCCCAACACTGAAGCTTTCTTT CASSPDPNTEAFF
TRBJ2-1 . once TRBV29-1 TGCAGCGTTGAATCTGCCAGAAACAATGAGCAGTTCTTC CSVESARNNEQFF
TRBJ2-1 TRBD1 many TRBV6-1 TGTGCCAGTAGGCTCAACGGGTGGACAGGCTCCTACAATGAGCAGTTCTTC CASRLNGWTGSYNEQFF
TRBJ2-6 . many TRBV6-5 TGTGCCAGCAGTTACTCCAATCCTGCAGACTGGTACTCTGGGGCCAACGTCCTGACTTTC CASSYSNPADWYSGANVLTF
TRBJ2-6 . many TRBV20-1 TGCAGTGCTAGAGATAGTAGTGGCGGAAGCTCTGGGGCCAACGTCCTGACTTTC CSARDSSGGSSGANVLTF
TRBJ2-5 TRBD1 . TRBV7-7 TGTGCTAGCAGCCCCTGGGACAGGGCCCTCCAGGCCCAGTACTTC CASSPWDRALQAQYF
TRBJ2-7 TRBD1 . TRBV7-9 TGTGCCAGCAGCGGCTTGGGACAGTCCTACGAGCAGTACTTC CASSGLGQSYEQYF
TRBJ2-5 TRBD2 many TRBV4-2 TGTGCCAGCAGCCAAGATGCGACTAGCGGGGCAAAGACCCAGTACTTC CASSQDATSGAKTQYF
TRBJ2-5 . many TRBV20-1 TGCAGTGCTAGAGCCGGGCGGGTGGGGACCCAGTACTTC CSARAGRVGTQYF
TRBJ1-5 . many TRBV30 TGTGCCTGGAGCGGTGCCGGTCAGCCCCAGCATTTT CAWSGAGQPQHF
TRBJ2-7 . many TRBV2 TGTGCCAGCAGTGGTCGCCACGAGCAGTACTTC CASSGRHEQYF
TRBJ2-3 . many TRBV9 TGTGCCAGCAGCGTAGGGGCCTCGGGAGATACGCAGTATTTT CASSVGASGDTQYF
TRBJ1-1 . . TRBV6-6 TGTGCCAGCAGCTCGACAGGATTAGCTTTCTTT CASSSTGLAFF
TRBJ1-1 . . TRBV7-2 TGTGCCAGCAGCTTAGTGGGGGGGAGCCTCCTGAACACTGAAGCTTTCTTT CASSLVGGSLLNTEAFF
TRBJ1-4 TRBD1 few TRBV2 TGTGCCAGCAGTGGGACAGGGCGGGAAAAACTGTTTTTT CASSGTGREKLFF
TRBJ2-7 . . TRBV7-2 TGTGCCAGCAGCCACAGGGCAACCTACGAGCAGTACTTC CASSHRATYEQYF
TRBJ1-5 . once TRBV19 TGTGCCAGTAGCCCTCTGGAGGGCTTAGAGCCCCAGCATTTT CASSPLEGLEPQHF